This TCR beta chain was sequenced for a study of cytomegalovirus exposure and HLA in healthy donors. Study-wide results and limits: Many donors shared some public TCRs, even though most TCR sequences were rare. Later analysis identified a missense DCLRE1C variant that was linked to TCR beta V- and J-gene trimming. The study listed approximately 160 cytomegalovirus-associated TCR beta chains.

Donors had nominal health at sampling but likely had unrecorded immune exposures. Turning to this clone: What it binds is unknown.

This CDR3 contains 17 residues. CDR1 is SEHNR, CDR2 FQNEAQ, per germline (reference sequence). Trimming pared 2 bases from V and 0 bases from J, leaving 15 bases between. Researchers ran the PCR with 60 Vbeta and 13 Jbeta primers. Measured with immunoSEQ multiplex PCR; TCRdb has only the in-frame clones, and not every one. The data contain roughly 140,000 clones, around 75% of them seen just once; the ten biggest clones take up roughly 1.4%. The V gene is TRBV7-9, the J gene TRBJ2-3, with TRBD2 as a possible D gene (5 bases). This receptor was identified in a man aged 18 to 35 in good health and CMV-seronegative. The sample consisted of PBMCs. CDR3 residues: CASSLLDSPKSTDTQYF. CDR3 bases: TGTGCCAGCAGCTTATTGGACTCGCCGAAGAGCACAGATACGCAGTATTTT.